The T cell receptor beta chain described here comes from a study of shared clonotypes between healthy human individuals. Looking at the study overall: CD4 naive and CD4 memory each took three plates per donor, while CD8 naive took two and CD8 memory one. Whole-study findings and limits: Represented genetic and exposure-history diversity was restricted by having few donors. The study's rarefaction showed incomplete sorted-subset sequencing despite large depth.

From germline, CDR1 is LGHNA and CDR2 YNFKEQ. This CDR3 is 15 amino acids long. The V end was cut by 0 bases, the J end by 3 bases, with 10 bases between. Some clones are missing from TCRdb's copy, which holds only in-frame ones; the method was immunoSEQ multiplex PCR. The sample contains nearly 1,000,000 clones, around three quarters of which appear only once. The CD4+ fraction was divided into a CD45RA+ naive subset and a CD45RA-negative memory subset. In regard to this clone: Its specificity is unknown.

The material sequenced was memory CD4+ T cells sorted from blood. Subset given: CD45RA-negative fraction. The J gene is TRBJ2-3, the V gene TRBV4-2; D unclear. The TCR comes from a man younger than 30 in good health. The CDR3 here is CASSQEAPPTDTQYF. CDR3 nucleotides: TGTGCCAGCAGCCAAGAGGCACCCCCGACAGATACGCAGTATTTT.